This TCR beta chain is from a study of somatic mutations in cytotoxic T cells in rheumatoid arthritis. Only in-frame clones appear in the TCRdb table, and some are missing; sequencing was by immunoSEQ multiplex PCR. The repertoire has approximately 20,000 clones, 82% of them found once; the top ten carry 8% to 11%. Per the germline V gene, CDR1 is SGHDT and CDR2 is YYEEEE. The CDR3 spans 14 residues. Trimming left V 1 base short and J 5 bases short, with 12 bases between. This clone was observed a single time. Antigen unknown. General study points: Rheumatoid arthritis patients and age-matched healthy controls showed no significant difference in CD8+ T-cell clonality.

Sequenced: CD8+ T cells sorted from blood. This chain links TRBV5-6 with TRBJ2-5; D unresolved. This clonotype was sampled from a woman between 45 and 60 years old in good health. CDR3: CASSLRVGGETQYF. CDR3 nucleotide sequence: TGTGCCAGCAGCTTGCGGGTGGGTGGGGAGACCCAGTACTTC.